Below, 10 T cell receptor beta chains from the same sample are listed, as sequenced in a study of cytomegalovirus exposure and HLA in healthy donors. The PCR used 60 Vbeta and 13 Jbeta primers. Here immunoSEQ multiplex PCR was the method, and the copy in TCRdb shows in-frame clones only, minus some. This sample yields around 200,000 clones, of which approximately 80% are seen a single time; around 1.2% belongs to the top ten. The sequenced material came from PBMCs. The source is a girl aged 2-9 years in good health and CMV-seropositive.

The CDR3 loop reads CASSLTTSGEGTDTQYF. CDR3 nucleotide sequence: TGTGCCAGCAGCCTCACGACTAGCGGGGAAGGCACAGATACGCAGTATTTT. This chain uses TRBV25-1 with TRBJ2-3; 11 nucleotides line up with TRBD2. J gave up 1 base and V 6 bases, and 9 bases lay outside the gene matches. The CDR3 has 17 amino acids. In germline, CDR1 is MGHDK, CDR2 SYGVNS.

This chain connects TRBV5-1 to TRBJ2-4, with D possibly matching TRBD2 (5 bases). The germline V gene has CDR1 SGHRS and CDR2 YFSETQ. V was trimmed by 6 bases and J by 15 bases, leaving 19 bases between them. The CDR3 runs to 12 residues. The CDR3 region is CASTDAGIQMYF. Written as DNA, the CDR3 is TGCGCCAGCACCGATGCCGGGATCCAGATGTACTTC. Combining the CDR3 with reference TRBV5-1 and TRBJ2-4 gives the whole variable domain KAGVTQTPRYLIKTRGQQVTLSCSPISGHRSVSWYQQTPGQGLQFLFEYFSETQRNKGNFPGRFSGRQFSNSRSEMNVSTLELGDSALYLCASTDAGIQMYFGAGTRLSVL.

The V gene is TRBV9, the J gene TRBJ2-2; 11 bases are a match to TRBD2. Germline CDR1 SGDLS, CDR2 YYNGEE. CDR3 size: 19 residues. V lost 2 bases, J lost 5 bases, and 14 bases stayed unmatched. The CDR3 DNA follows: TGTGCCAGCAGCGTGCGGACTAGCGGGCTCCAAGGGAGGACCGGGGAGCTGTTTTTT. Translation gives CASSVRTSGLQGRTGELFF.

V is TRBV5-1 and J is TRBJ1-2; 9 bases are shared with TRBD1. Germline V gene lookup returns CDR1 SGHRS and CDR2 YFSETQ. V lost 0 bases to trimming and J lost 8 bases; unmatched junction nucleotides: 8. This CDR3 contains 15 residues. CDR3 protein: CASSLGDRDAIGYTF. As DNA, the CDR3 is TGCGCCAGCAGCTTGGGGGACAGGGACGCTATCGGCTACACCTTC.

This sequence joins TRBV25-1 and TRBJ2-7; TRBD2 matches 12 bases. CDR1 and CDR2 from the germline V gene are MGHDK and SYGVNS. The CDR3 consists of 14 residues. J lost 7 bases, V lost 8 bases, and 9 bases had no gene match. The CDR3 DNA sequence: TGTGCCAGCCGTCTAGCGGGAGGGCCGAGGGAGCAGTACTTC. Its protein is CASRLAGGPREQYF.

This chain joins TRBV5-1 and TRBJ2-7; 15 bases agree with TRBD2. Looked up from germline, CDR1 is SGHRS and CDR2 is YFSETQ. The CDR3 contains 14 residues. Trimming at V came to 1 base and at J to 11 bases, leaving 4 bases not matched to a gene. In nucleotides, the CDR3 is TGCGCCAGCAGCTTGAGGACTAGCGGGAGGGATAAGTACTTC. Residues: CASSLRTSGRDKYF.

The chain couples TRBV18 to TRBJ1-1; 9 nucleotides align to TRBD1. This CDR3 has 16 amino acids. CDR1 KGHSH and CDR2 LQKENI come from the germline V gene. V shed 3 bases, J shed 1 base, and the junction held 6 bases outside the gene matches. This CDR3 reads CASSPLAGQGNTEAFF. The DNA of the CDR3 is TGTGCCAGCTCACCCTTAGCGGGACAGGGGAACACTGAAGCTTTCTTT.

The chain is built from TRBV6-5 and TRBJ2-3; 13 nucleotides line up with TRBD2. V shed 8 bases, J shed 3 bases, and the junction held 5 bases outside the gene matches. Germline CDR1 MNHEY, CDR2 SVGAGI. The length of the CDR3 is 15 residues. CDR3 sequence (DNA): TGTGCCAGCGCCAGGACTAGCGGGGGAACAGATACGCAGTATTTT. Translating gives CASARTSGGTDTQYF.

V usage is TRBV7-3 and J usage is TRBJ2-7, with TRBD1 identical over 9 bases. From germline, CDR1 is SGHTA and CDR2 FQGTGA. This CDR3 has 15 amino acids. V lost 2 bases to trimming and J lost 5 bases; unmatched junction nucleotides: 7. The CDR3 DNA reads as TGTGCCAGCAGCTTACGTGGAACAGGGGGCGACGAGCAGTACTTC. The encoded protein is CASSLRGTGGDEQYF.

DNA of the CDR3: TGCGCCAGCAGCCCCCGGGACAGTAGCTCCTACGAGCAGTACTTC. Its translation is CASSPRDSSSYEQYF. The chain joins TRBV5-1 to TRBJ2-7; 7 bases agree with TRBD1. From germline, CDR1 is SGHRS and CDR2 YFSETQ. CDR3 length equals 15 residues. J lost 0 bases, V lost 4 bases, and 7 bases had no gene match.